The 18 T cell receptor beta chains presented below share a single source sample, sequenced in a study of T-cell memory formation after mild COVID-19. Using its own MiXCR run on the 5' RACE reads, TCRdb lists one record per CDR3 protein. Among roughly 260,000 distinct CDR3 sequences listed, about 17% were seen once. The sample consisted of PBMCs or a T cell subset sorted from them (not recorded which). These receptors all come from a man aged 18 to 35 who had mild COVID-19 (a few samples of this study predate the infection). Cell type and time point are not known.

The chain has TRBV7-2 and TRBJ2-7; 10 bases line up with TRBD2. Per the germline V gene, CDR1 is SGHTA and CDR2 is FQGNSA. The CDR3 contains 16 residues. V dropped 2 bases and J dropped 4; count of bases not matched to a gene: 8. This chain's CDR3 is CASSLQAGLAYYEQYF. DNA for the CDR3: TGTGCCAGCAGCTTACAAGCGGGACTAGCGTATTACGAGCAGTACTTC.

This chain connects TRBV6-5 to TRBJ1-2; a weak D match, TRBD1 (5 bases). Looked up from germline, CDR1 is MNHEY and CDR2 is SVGAGI. The length of the CDR3 is 13 residues. The V end was cut by 5 bases, the J end by 5 bases, with 12 bases between. CDR3 in DNA: TGTGCCAGCAGTGGCGGGACGGCTTATGGCTACACCTTC. Amino acid sequence: CASSGGTAYGYTF.

This clonotype was counted a few times. V gene TRBV28 combines with J gene TRBJ2-1; TRBD1 aligns across 9 bases. CDR3 size: 13 residues. V dropped 5 bases and J dropped 9; count of bases not matched to a gene: 5. CDR1 is MDHEN and CDR2 is SYDVKM in the germline V gene. The CDR3 DNA reads TGTGCCAGCAGTCTGGGACAGGGCGGTGAGCAGTTCTTC. This sequence encodes CASSLGQGGEQFF.

This chain joins TRBV10-3 and TRBJ2-3; TRBD2 aligns across 10 bases. V was clipped by 1 base and J by 0 bases; unmatched bases: 4. CDR1 ENHRY and CDR2 SYGVKD come from the germline V gene. This CDR3 comprises 17 residues. The CDR3 bases are TGTGCCATCAGTGAGTTCTATAGCGGGGGGAGCACAGATACGCAGTATTTT. Translation: CAISEFYSGGSTDTQYF.

This clonotype was detected ten times or more. The chain combines TRBV11-2 with TRBJ2-5, with 8 nucleotides matching TRBD2. This CDR3 region has 15 residues. Germline values: CDR1 SGHAT, CDR2 FQNNGV. J gave up 4 bases and V 1 base, and 5 bases lay outside the gene matches. This CDR3 reads CASSLGAGGPETQYF. The CDR3 DNA sequence: TGTGCCAGCAGCTTAGGGGCGGGGGGACCAGAGACCCAGTACTTC.

This clonotype was seen a handful of times. The CDR3 DNA follows: TGCGCCAGCAGCCCCGGGCCCGACTATGACATTCAGTACTTC. Protein product: CASSPGPDYDIQYF. The chain uses TRBV5-1 and TRBJ2-4; D possibly corresponds to TRBD2 (5 bases). The length of the CDR3 is 14 residues. V was shortened by 4 bases and J by 8 bases, with 16 bases between the two germline ends. Looked up from germline, CDR1 is SGHRS and CDR2 is YFSETQ.

This clonotype was seen ten or more times. This sequence joins TRBV7-9 and TRBJ2-1; 9 bases line up with TRBD1. Germline assignment: CDR1 SEHNR and CDR2 FQNEAQ (reference sequence). CDR3 length: 15 residues. The V and J ends lost 1 base and 8 bases, in that order; junction bases with no gene match: 6. The CDR3 DNA reads TGTGCCAGCAGCTTAGAGGGACAGGGAATCGATGAGCAGTTCTTC. This gives the protein CASSLEGQGIDEQFF. Complete variable domain (other parts from reference TRBV7-9 and TRBJ2-1): DTGVSQNPRHKITKRGQNVTFRCDPISEHNRLYWYRQTLGQGPEFLTYFQNEAQLEKSRLLSDRFSAERPKGSFSTLEIQRTEQGDSAMYLCASSLEGQGIDEQFFGPGTRLTVL.

This chain links TRBV10-3 with TRBJ2-7; no clear D gene. Trimming cost V 4 bases and J 0 bases, with 7 bases left between them. The germline V gene has CDR1 ENHRY and CDR2 SYGVKD. The CDR3 runs to 13 residues. CDR3 region: CAISGTASYEQYV. The CDR3 nucleotides read TGTGCCATCAGTGGAACAGCCTCCTACGAGCAGTACGTC.

V usage is TRBV7-9 and J usage is TRBJ2-4, with D perhaps TRBD1 or TRBD2 (5 bases each). This CDR3 region has 14 residues. V was cut by 2 bases and J by 7 bases, with 12 bases left in between. In germline, CDR1 is SEHNR, CDR2 FQNEAQ (reference sequence). CDR3: CASSLLGETNIQYF. CDR3 DNA: TGTGCCAGCAGCTTATTGGGGGAGACTAACATTCAGTACTTC.

The chain links TRBV12-3 or TRBV12-4 to TRBJ2-1; 9 bases align to TRBD2. V lost 5 bases, J lost 9 bases, and 14 bases stayed unmatched. The CDR3 runs 16 residues. CDR3 region: CASSPGGTSLPLEQFF. Here the CDR3 DNA reads TGTGCCAGCAGTCCCGGGGGGACTAGCCTGCCGCTTGAGCAGTTCTTC.

The chain couples TRBV5-1 to TRBJ2-7; 8 bases align to TRBD1. Trimming at V came to 5 bases and at J to 7 bases, leaving 11 bases not matched to a gene. There are 14 residues in the CDR3. The germline V gene has CDR1 SGHRS and CDR2 YFSETQ. The CDR3 DNA follows: TGCGCCAGCAGGGTCGGGCAGGGGGCCTTGGAGCAGTACGTC. It codes for CASRVGQGALEQYV.

This clonotype was counted a few times. The chain recombines TRBV4-3 with TRBJ2-1, with D possibly matching TRBD1 (6 bases). Germline loops: CDR1 LGHNA, CDR2 YSLEER. The CDR3 runs 15 residues. V was cut by 0 bases and J by 8 bases, with 14 bases left in between. The CDR3 sequence is CASSQEARGFDEQFF. The CDR3 DNA reads as TGCGCCAGCAGCCAAGAAGCCAGGGGTTTCGATGAGCAGTTCTTC.

This clonotype has only a few counts. The chain joins TRBV12-3 or TRBV12-4 to TRBJ2-2, with a weak D call TRBD2 (7 bases). Trimming took off 6 bases at V and 3 bases at J, with 17 bases between the two ends. The CDR3 is made up of 16 amino acids. The CDR3 loop reads CASRPRGGMDTGELFF. CDR3 coding DNA: TGTGCCAGCAGGCCTAGGGGGGGTATGGACACCGGGGAGCTGTTTTTT.

This rearrangement joins TRBV29-1 to TRBJ2-7; 7 bases agree with TRBD2. Trimming cost V 4 bases and J 9 bases; bases outside gene matches: 9. Germline loops: CDR1 SQVTM, CDR2 ANQGSEA. This CDR3 has 12 residues. CDR3 coding DNA: TGCAGCGTTGGGGAGGGCCGAGGGCGGCAGTACGTC. It codes for CSVGEGRGRQYV.

Many counts were recorded for this clonotype. The rearrangement links TRBV10-3 to TRBJ2-3; possible D gene TRBD2, 6 bases. Trimming took off 4 bases at V and 6 bases at J, with 14 bases between the two ends. The CDR3 is made up of 14 amino acids. The germline gives CDR1 ENHRY, CDR2 SYGVKD. CDR3 sequence (DNA): TGTGCCATCAGTGCCGGGGGACGGGAGGATACGCAGTATTTT. Its translation: CAISAGGREDTQYF.

The CDR3 DNA is TGTGCCAGCAGGTTACAGGGGGCGGCCTACAATGAGCAGTTCTTC. It yields the protein CASRLQGAAYNEQFF. V usage is TRBV12-3 or TRBV12-4 and J usage is TRBJ2-1; 9 nucleotides agree with TRBD1. J lost 2 bases, V lost 6 bases, and 5 bases had no gene match. CDR3 length: 15 amino acids.

This clonotype was counted ten times or more. The chain uses TRBV5-1 and TRBJ1-1; no clear D. The germline V gene encodes CDR1 SGHRS and CDR2 YFSETQ. The CDR3 has 13 amino acids. Trimming pared 4 bases from V and 7 bases from J, leaving 14 bases between. Here the CDR3 reads CASSQPGFDEAFF. Here the CDR3 DNA reads TGCGCCAGCAGCCAACCGGGTTTCGATGAAGCTTTCTTT. The full variable domain, its missing parts supplied by reference TRBV5-1 and TRBJ1-1, is KAGVTQTPRYLIKTRGQQVTLSCSPISGHRSVSWYQQTPGQGLQFLFEYFSETQRNKGNFPGRFSGRQFSNSRSEMNVSTLELGDSALYLCASSQPGFDEAFFGQGTRLTVV.

In this sample, this clonotype turned up a few times. J is TRBJ1-4 and V is TRBV18; D gene ambiguous. In germline, CDR1 is KGHSH, CDR2 LQKENI. The CDR3 is 16 residues long. The V end lost 0 bases, the J end lost 0 bases, and 8 bases lay between the germline ends. CDR3 nucleotide sequence: TGTGCCAGCTCACCACCAGGCCTCGCAACTAATGAAAAACTGTTTTTT. Translation gives CASSPPGLATNEKLFF.